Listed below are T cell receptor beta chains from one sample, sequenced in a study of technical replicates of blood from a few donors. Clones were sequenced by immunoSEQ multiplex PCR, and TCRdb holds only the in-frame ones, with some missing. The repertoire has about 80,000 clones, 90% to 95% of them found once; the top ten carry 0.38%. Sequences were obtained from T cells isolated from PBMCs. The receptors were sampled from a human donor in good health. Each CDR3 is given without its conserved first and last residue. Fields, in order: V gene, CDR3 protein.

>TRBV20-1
SARDREEAF
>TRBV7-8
ASSFFAPEALDYGYT
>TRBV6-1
ASSERTSPKTQY
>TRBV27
ASTLGTLNEQF
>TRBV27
ASSLSGGHEQY
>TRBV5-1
ASSLGQPGLADAYNEQF
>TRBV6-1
ASSGSQAF
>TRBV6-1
ASNGLGADEGAQY
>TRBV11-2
ASSFRAGASTDTQY
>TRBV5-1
ASSLEGHTDTQY
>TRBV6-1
ASRQGNEKLF
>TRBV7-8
ASSLKGTDYEKLF
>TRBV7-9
ASSSGPLYGYT
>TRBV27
ASSISGTGDEKLF
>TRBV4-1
ASSQRPLGLAGGDEQY
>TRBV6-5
ASSPGGAGTEAF
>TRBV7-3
ASSPAEDYEQY
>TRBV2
ASRPGQLETQY
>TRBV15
ATSRGWDRNTGELF
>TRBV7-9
ASSPSGQWGNEQF
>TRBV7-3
ASSLDPYSGSTDTQY
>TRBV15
ATQGAGEQY
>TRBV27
ASSLLPPRGLAAKNIQY
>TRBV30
AWSVRGSGGYNEQF
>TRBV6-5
ASSSTGNQPQH
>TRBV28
ASSLSSITTYNEQF
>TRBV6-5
ASSYSGASYTEAF